These 10 T cell receptor beta chains originate from one sample sequenced in a study of human T cells and chemical hapten exposure. Each CDR3 protein is one row after TCRdb ran MiXCR on the RACE reads. The sample gives about 34,000 distinct CDR3 sequences, 5% to 8% of which show up once; roughly 9.1% is in the top ten. Time point in this sample: patch test 1, 2 weeks after DPC sensitization. Described treatment: therapeutic diphenylcyclopropenone sensitization with weekly scalp DPC. The study extracted total RNA from unfractionated whole blood. Sequences were derived from whole blood, sampled in connection with sensitization to the hapten diphenylcyclopropenone (DPC). These receptors originate from a woman aged 30 to 39 with alopecia areata. Some clones in this sample may be carry-over from other donors' samples.

This clonotype was detected ten times or more. The V gene is TRBV29-1, the J gene TRBJ2-1; D uncertain. V lost 3 bases and J 7 bases, leaving 10 bases between the germline ends. The germline V gene encodes CDR1 SQVTM and CDR2 ANQGSEA. The length of the CDR3 is 12 residues. CDR3 sequence reads: CSVDIVANEQFF. CDR3 bases: TGCAGCGTTGATATCGTGGCTAATGAGCAGTTCTTC.

The sample holds many counts of this clonotype. The chain is built from TRBV7-8 and TRBJ2-2; 7 bases are a match to TRBD1. Germline lookup yields CDR1 SGHVS and CDR2 FQNEAQ. Unmatched junction bases numbered 9, after V lost 6 bases and J lost 2 bases. The CDR3 consists of 16 residues. The DNA of the CDR3 is TGTGCCAGCAGTCTGCCGGGACAGAGTAACACCGGGGAGCTGTTTTTT. Its translation is CASSLPGQSNTGELFF. Full variable domain (outside the CDR3, taken from reference TRBV7-8 and TRBJ2-2): GAGVSQSPRYKVAKRGQDVALRCDPISGHVSLFWYQQALGQGPEFLTYFQNEAQLDKSGLPSDRFFAERPEGSVSTLKIQRTQQEDSAVYLCASSLPGQSNTGELFFGEGSRLTVL.

This clonotype was recorded many times. The chain has TRBV7-2 and TRBJ2-3, with 10 bases fitting TRBD2. Trimming took 5 bases from V and 1 from J; bases not matched to a gene: 12. The CDR3 runs 18 residues. The V gene's germline CDR1 is SGHTA and CDR2 FQGNSA. In nucleotides, the CDR3 is TGTGCCAGCAGCAATAGCGGGGGGTCGTTCCGGGGCACAGATACGCAGTATTTT. Its translation is CASSNSGGSFRGTDTQYF.

This clonotype has just a few counts. The rearrangement links TRBV12-3 or TRBV12-4 to TRBJ2-2; D is perhaps TRBD1 (6 bases). V shed 5 bases and J shed 7 bases, with 14 bases lying between them. CDR3 length: 14 residues. In nucleotides, the CDR3 is TGTGCCAGCAGTGGACAGCTTCTTGGCGGGGAGCTGTTTTTT. Amino acids: CASSGQLLGGELFF.

This clonotype was seen a handful of times. CDR3 DNA sequence: TGTGCCAGCTCACCGCTCGCGCTGGGGGGGAGCAATCAGCCCCAGCATTTT. Protein product: CASSPLALGGSNQPQHF. The V and J genes are TRBV18 and TRBJ1-5, with D possibly TRBD1 on 5 matching bases. The CDR3 loop spans 17 amino acids. Germline loops: CDR1 KGHSH, CDR2 LQKENI. Trimming cost V 3 bases and J 1 base, with 16 bases left between them.

Ten or more counts support this clonotype. This chain uses TRBV7-2 with TRBJ2-4, with TRBD1 identical over 9 bases. The CDR3 is made up of 13 amino acids. The J segment lost 5 bases and the V segment lost 6 bases, leaving 2 bases of the junction unmatched. CDR1 and CDR2 from the germline V gene are SGHTA and FQGNSA. CDR3 nucleotides: TGTGCCAGCAGATGGACAGGGGAAAACATTCAGTACTTC. Translation gives CASRWTGENIQYF.

This clonotype was observed many times. The rearrangement joins TRBV4-3 to TRBJ2-7; D is tentatively TRBD1 or TRBD2 (6 bases each). V lost 4 bases and J lost 0, with 7 bases in between. The germline CDR1 and CDR2 sequences are LGHNA and YSLEER. The CDR3 consists of 13 residues. The CDR3: CASSRGASYEQYF. Written as DNA, the CDR3 is TGCGCCAGCAGCCGGGGGGCCTCCTACGAGCAGTACTTC.

This clonotype was seen a few times. This chain connects TRBV7-2 to TRBJ1-2; TRBD1 matches at 7 bases. Unmatched junction bases numbered 3, after V lost 5 bases and J lost 0 bases. Germline values: CDR1 SGHTA, CDR2 FQGNSA. This CDR3 has 14 amino acids. The CDR3 nucleotides are TGTGCCAGCAGCAACGACAGGGCTAACTATGGCTACACCTTC. It is translated as CASSNDRANYGYTF.

This clonotype was counted ten times or more. The chain couples TRBV18 to TRBJ1-2, with 9 bases fitting TRBD1. Germline V gene data show CDR1 as KGHSH and CDR2 as LQKENI. The length of the CDR3 is 16 residues. V lost 6 bases, J lost 6 bases, and 14 bases stayed unmatched. CDR3 amino acids: CASSPGQGFGPDGYTF. The CDR3 DNA follows: TGTGCCAGCTCCCCAGGACAGGGGTTCGGCCCCGATGGCTACACCTTC.

This clonotype appeared a few times. The CDR3 spells CSATDGYEQYF. CDR3 coding DNA: TGCAGTGCTACGGACGGCTACGAGCAGTACTTC. The chain carries TRBV20-1 and TRBJ2-7; no reliable D call. The CDR3 loop spans 11 amino acids. Germline CDR1 and CDR2: DFQATT and SNEGSKA (reference sequence). Trimming pared 4 bases from V and 3 bases from J, leaving 7 bases between.